This T cell receptor beta chain emerged from a study of blood T cell repertoires in COVID-19. Study as a whole: COVID-19 samples from acute and convalescent phases originated in the United States, Italy and Spain. T cells, B-cell-depleted T cells, or PBMCs supplied cDNA or gDNA.

As processed by the authors: Reference gene primer amplification in the assay estimated nucleated cell counts. Libraries were prepared by immunoSEQ multiplex PCR; TCRdb keeps only in-frame clonotypes and omits some of them. That table furnishes V, J and clone size, whereas the DNA furnished D and trimming. The table includes more than 250,000 clones, around 90% detected once. V lost 6 bases to trimming and J lost 4 bases, with 4 bases between them. Germline loops: CDR1 MNHEY, CDR2 SVGAGI. The CDR3 totals 11 residues. This sequence was found in a human donor in a cohort sampled during active COVID-19. Sequences were obtained from peripheral blood. The V gene is TRBV6-5, the J gene TRBJ1-5; unclear D gene. The CDR3 spells CASSVNQPQHF. In nucleotides, the CDR3 is TGTGCCAGCAGCGTAAATCAGCCCCAGCATTTT.